The 8 T cell receptor beta chains reported below all come from one sample, sequenced in a study of T cell responses to AZD1222 COVID-19 vaccine. The assay was immunoSEQ multiplex PCR, and TCRdb's table has in-frame clones only and misses some. The repertoire holds some 130,000 clones, 80% to 90% seen once, with 1.5% to 2% in the top ten. The source material was peripheral blood, sampled on day 0 of AZD1222 vaccination. These receptors were obtained from an adult in good health.

The J gene is TRBJ1-2, the V gene TRBV3-1 (or the pseudogene TRBV3-2); 7 positions agree with TRBD1. After removal of 4 bases from V and 3 bases from J, the junction contained 5 bases not matched to a gene. In germline, CDR1 is LGHDT, CDR2 YNNKEL (reference sequence). CDR3 length: 14 amino acids. The DNA of the CDR3 is TGTGCCAGCAGCCGACAGGGCGTTGACTATGGCTACACCTTC. Amino acid sequence: CASSRQGVDYGYTF.

The chain has TRBV7-3 and TRBJ2-2; D is uncertain. This CDR3 is 13 amino acids long. Germline-derived CDR1 and CDR2 are SGHTA and FQGTGA. Trimming left V 3 bases short and J 0 bases short, with 2 bases between. Here the CDR3 DNA reads TGTGCCAGCAGCTTGACGAACACCGGGGAGCTGTTTTTT. Its translation: CASSLTNTGELFF.

V usage is TRBV5-1 and J usage is TRBJ2-3; D possibly uses TRBD1 or TRBD2 (6 bases each). CDR1 and CDR2 (germline): SGHRS, YFSETQ. Trimming stripped 0 bases from V and 2 bases from J, with 10 bases between. This CDR3 spans 15 amino acids. The CDR3 loop reads CASSLGGGYTDTQYF. DNA for the CDR3: TGCGCCAGCAGCTTGGGAGGGGGGTACACAGATACGCAGTATTTT. The full variable domain, in which reference TRBV5-1 and TRBJ2-3 provide the parts outside the CDR3, is KAGVTQTPRYLIKTRGQQVTLSCSPISGHRSVSWYQQTPGQGLQFLFEYFSETQRNKGNFPGRFSGRQFSNSRSEMNVSTLELGDSALYLCASSLGGGYTDTQYFGPGTRLTVL.

This clone was observed a single time. The V gene is TRBV27, the J gene TRBJ1-2; D might be TRBD1 (5 bases). Germline CDR1 and CDR2: MNHEY and SMNVEV (reference sequence). V was trimmed by 5 bases and J by 3 bases, leaving 10 bases between them. The CDR3 contains 13 residues. The CDR3 is CASSTRDYYGYTF. In nucleotides, the CDR3 is TGTGCCAGCAGTACTCGGGACTACTATGGCTACACCTTC.

This chain links TRBV11-2 with TRBJ1-1; TRBD1 matches 10 bases. The germline CDR1 and CDR2 sequences are SGHAT and FQNNGV. Trimming cost V 4 bases and J 4 bases; bases outside gene matches: 9. The CDR3 contains 16 residues. CDR3 sequence reads: CASSSRQGAVGTEAFF. The CDR3 DNA sequence: TGTGCCAGCAGCTCAAGACAGGGGGCTGTCGGCACTGAAGCTTTCTTT. Full variable domain (missing parts from reference TRBV11-2 and TRBJ1-1): EAGVAQSPRYKIIEKRQSVAFWCNPISGHATLYWYQQILGQGPKLLIQFQNNGVVDDSQLPKDRFSAERLKGVDSTLKIQPAKLEDSAVYLCASSSRQGAVGTEAFFGQGTRLTVV.

The chain recombines TRBV7-9 with TRBJ1-1; TRBD1 might be the D (5 bases). Trimming left V 2 bases short and J 2 bases short, with 15 bases between. Germline V gene data show CDR1 as SEHNR and CDR2 as FQNEAQ (reference sequence). The CDR3 is 16 amino acids. The CDR3 sequence is CASSLRGGNYNTEAFF. DNA of the CDR3: TGTGCCAGCAGCTTACGGGGGGGAAACTATAACACTGAAGCTTTCTTT. Combining the CDR3 with reference TRBV7-9 and TRBJ1-1 gives the whole variable domain DTGVSQNPRHKITKRGQNVTFRCDPISEHNRLYWYRQTLGQGPEFLTYFQNEAQLEKSRLLSDRFSAERPKGSFSTLEIQRTEQGDSAMYLCASSLRGGNYNTEAFFGQGTRLTVV.

The CDR3 DNA sequence: TGTGCCAGCAGTGACACTAGCGGGGGAGTCAATGAGCAGTTCTTC. Protein sequence: CASSDTSGGVNEQFF. The V gene is TRBV6-4, the J gene TRBJ2-1; 11 positions agree with TRBD2. V lost 2 bases and J lost 6; bases outside the gene matches: 3. The CDR3 spans 15 residues. CDR1 is MRHNA and CDR2 is SNTAGT in the germline V gene.

This rearrangement joins TRBV19 to TRBJ2-3, with D uncertain. The V gene lost 3 bases and the J gene lost 4 bases, with 11 bases spanning the gap. Germline CDR1 is LNHDA and CDR2 is SQIVND (reference sequence). The CDR3 contains 14 residues. This chain's CDR3 is CASSISGPPDTQYF. In DNA form, the CDR3 reads TGTGCCAGTAGTATTTCCGGCCCCCCAGATACGCAGTATTTT. The variable domain in full, completed from reference TRBV19 and TRBJ2-3, reads DGGITQSPKYLFRKEGQNVTLSCEQNLNHDAMYWYRQDPGQGLRLIYYSQIVNDFQKGDIAEGYSVSREKKESFPLTVTSAQKNPTAFYLCASSISGPPDTQYFGPGTRLTVL.